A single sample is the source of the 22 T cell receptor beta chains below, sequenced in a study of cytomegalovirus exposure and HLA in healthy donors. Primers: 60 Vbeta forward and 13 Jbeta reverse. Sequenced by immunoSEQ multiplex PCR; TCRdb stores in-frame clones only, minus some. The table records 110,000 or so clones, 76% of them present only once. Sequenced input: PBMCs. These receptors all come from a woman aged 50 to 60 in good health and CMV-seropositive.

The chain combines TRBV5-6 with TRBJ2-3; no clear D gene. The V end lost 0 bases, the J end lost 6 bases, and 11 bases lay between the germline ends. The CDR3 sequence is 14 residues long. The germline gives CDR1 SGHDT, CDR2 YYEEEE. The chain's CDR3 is CASSLVVREDTQYF. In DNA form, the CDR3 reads TGTGCCAGCAGCTTGGTGGTCCGAGAGGATACGCAGTATTTT.

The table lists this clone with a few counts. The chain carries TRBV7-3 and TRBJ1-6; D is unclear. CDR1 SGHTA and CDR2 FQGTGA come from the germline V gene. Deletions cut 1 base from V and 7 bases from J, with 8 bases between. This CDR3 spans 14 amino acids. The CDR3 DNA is TGTGCCAGCAGCTTAAGCGCGGGAAATTCACCCCTCCACTTT. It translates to CASSLSAGNSPLHF.

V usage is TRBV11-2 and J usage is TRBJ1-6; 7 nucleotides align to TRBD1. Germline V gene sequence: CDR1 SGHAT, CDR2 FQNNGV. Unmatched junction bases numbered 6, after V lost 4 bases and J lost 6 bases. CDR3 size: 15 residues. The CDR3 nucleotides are TGTGCCAGCAGCTCCGAGACAGGGTTTAATTCACCCCTCCACTTT. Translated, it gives CASSSETGFNSPLHF. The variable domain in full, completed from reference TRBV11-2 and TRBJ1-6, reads EAGVAQSPRYKIIEKRQSVAFWCNPISGHATLYWYQQILGQGPKLLIQFQNNGVVDDSQLPKDRFSAERLKGVDSTLKIQPAKLEDSAVYLCASSSETGFNSPLHFGNGTRLTVT.

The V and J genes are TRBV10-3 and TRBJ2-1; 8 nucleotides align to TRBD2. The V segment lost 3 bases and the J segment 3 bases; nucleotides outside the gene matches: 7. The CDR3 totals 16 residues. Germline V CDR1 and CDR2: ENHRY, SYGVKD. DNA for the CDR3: TGTGCCATCAGTGATGTAACTAGCGGCCGCTACAATGAGCAGTTCTTC. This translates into CAISDVTSGRYNEQFF.

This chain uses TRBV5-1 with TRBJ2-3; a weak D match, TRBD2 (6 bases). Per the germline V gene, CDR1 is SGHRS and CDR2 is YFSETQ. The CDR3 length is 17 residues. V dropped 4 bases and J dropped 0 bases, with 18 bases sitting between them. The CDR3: CASSAGLRASSTDTQYF. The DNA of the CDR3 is TGCGCCAGCAGCGCGGGACTGCGTGCCTCTAGCACAGATACGCAGTATTTT.

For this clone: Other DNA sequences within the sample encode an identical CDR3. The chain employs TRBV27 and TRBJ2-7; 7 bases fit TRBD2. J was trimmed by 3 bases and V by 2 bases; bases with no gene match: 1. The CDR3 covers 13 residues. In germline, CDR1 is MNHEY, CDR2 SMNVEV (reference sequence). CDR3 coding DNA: TGTGCCAGCAGTTTAGGGGGGGGCTACGAGCAGTACTTC. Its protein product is CASSLGGGYEQYF.

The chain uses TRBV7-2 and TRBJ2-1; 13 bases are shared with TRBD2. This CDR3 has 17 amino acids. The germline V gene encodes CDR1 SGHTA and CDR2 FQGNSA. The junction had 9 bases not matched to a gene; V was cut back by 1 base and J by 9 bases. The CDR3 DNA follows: TGTGCCAGCAGCTTAGTTGGGACTAGCGGGGAAAGAGGTGAGCAGTTCTTC. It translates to CASSLVGTSGERGEQFF.

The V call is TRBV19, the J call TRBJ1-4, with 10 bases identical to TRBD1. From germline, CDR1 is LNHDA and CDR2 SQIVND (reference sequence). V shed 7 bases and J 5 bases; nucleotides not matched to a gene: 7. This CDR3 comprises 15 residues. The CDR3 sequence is CASKLMGQGNEKLFF. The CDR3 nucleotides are TGTGCCAGTAAACTGATGGGACAGGGGAATGAAAAACTGTTTTTT.

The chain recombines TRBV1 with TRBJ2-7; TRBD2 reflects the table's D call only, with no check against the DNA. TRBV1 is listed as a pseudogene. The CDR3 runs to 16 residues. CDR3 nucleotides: TGCACCAGCAGCCAAGAAGAGCGGAACCCTAACTACGAGCAGTACTTC. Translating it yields CTSSQEERNPNYEQYF.

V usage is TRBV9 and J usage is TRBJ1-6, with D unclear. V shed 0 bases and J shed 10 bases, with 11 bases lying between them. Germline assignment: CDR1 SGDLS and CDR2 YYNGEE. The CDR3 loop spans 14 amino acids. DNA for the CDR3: TGTGCCAGCAGCGTAGCCGGGGAAAGGTCACCCCTCCACTTT. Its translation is CASSVAGERSPLHF.

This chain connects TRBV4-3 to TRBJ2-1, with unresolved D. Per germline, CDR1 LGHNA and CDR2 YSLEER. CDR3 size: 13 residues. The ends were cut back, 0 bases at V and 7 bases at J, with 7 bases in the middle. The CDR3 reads CASSQDLRNEQFF. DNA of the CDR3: TGCGCCAGCAGCCAAGATTTACGGAATGAGCAGTTCTTC.

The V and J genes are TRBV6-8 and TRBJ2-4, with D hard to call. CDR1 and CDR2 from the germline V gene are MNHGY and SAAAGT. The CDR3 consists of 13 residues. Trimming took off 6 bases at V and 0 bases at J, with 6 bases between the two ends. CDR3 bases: TGTGCCAGCAGGAGAGTAGCCAAAAACATTCAGTACTTC. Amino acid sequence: CASRRVAKNIQYF.

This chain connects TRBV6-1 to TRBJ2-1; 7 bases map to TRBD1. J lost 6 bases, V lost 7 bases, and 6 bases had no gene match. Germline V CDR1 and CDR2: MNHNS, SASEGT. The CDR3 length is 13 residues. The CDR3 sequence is CASTLDRINEQFF. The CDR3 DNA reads TGTGCCAGCACTCTGGACAGGATCAATGAGCAGTTCTTC.

The CDR3 sequence is CASSLQGGYSPLHF. DNA of the CDR3: TGTGCCAGCAGTTTACAGGGAGGGTATTCACCCCTCCACTTT. This rearrangement joins TRBV2 to TRBJ1-6, with TRBD1 as a possible D gene (6 bases). V lost 5 bases to trimming and J lost 8 bases, with 13 bases between them. The CDR3 loop spans 14 amino acids. Looked up from germline, CDR1 is SNHLY and CDR2 is FYNNEI.

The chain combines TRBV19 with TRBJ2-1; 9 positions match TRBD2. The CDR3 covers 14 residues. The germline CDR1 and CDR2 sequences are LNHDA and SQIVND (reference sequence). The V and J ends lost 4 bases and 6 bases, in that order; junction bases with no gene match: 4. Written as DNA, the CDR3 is TGTGCCAGTAGTAGAGGACTAGCGCTCAATGAGCAGTTCTTC. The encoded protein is CASSRGLALNEQFF.

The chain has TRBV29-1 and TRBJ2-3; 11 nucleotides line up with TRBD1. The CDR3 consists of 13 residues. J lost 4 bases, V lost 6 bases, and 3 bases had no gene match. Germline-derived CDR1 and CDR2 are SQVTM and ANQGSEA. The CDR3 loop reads CSVGQGDPDTQYF. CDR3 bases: TGCAGCGTGGGACAGGGGGACCCAGATACGCAGTATTTT.

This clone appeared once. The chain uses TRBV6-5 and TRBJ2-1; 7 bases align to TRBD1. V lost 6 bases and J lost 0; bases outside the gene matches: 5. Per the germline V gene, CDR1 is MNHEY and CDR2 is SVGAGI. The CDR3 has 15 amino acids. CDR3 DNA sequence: TGTGCCAGCAGCTCCGGGACAGCCTCCTACAATGAGCAGTTCTTC. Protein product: CASSSGTASYNEQFF.

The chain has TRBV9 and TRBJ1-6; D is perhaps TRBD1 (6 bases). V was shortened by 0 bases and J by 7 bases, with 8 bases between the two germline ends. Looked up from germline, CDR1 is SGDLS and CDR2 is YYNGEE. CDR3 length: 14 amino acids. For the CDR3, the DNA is TGTGCCAGCAGCGTAGGACAGGTCAATTCACCCCTCCACTTT. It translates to CASSVGQVNSPLHF.

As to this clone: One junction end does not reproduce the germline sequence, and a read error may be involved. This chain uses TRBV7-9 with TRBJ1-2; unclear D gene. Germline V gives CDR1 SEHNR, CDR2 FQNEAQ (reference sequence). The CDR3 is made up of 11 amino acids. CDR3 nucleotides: TGTTCCAGCAGCTCGACTTATGGCTACACCTTC. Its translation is CSSSSTYGYTF.

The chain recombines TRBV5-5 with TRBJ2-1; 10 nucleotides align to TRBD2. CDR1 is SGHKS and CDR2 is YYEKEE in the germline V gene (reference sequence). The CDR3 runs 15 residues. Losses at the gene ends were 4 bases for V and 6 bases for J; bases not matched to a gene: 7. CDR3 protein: CASSRRTSGFNEQFF. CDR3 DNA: TGTGCCAGCAGCCGCAGGACTAGCGGATTCAATGAGCAGTTCTTC.

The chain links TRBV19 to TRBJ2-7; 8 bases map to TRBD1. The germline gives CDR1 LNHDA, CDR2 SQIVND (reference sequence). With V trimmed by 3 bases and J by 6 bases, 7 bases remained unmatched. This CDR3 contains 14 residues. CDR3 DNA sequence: TGTGCCAGTAGTATTTACGGACAGGGCGTCGAGCAGTACTTC. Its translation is CASSIYGQGVEQYF. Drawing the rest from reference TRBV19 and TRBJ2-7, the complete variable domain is DGGITQSPKYLFRKEGQNVTLSCEQNLNHDAMYWYRQDPGQGLRLIYYSQIVNDFQKGDIAEGYSVSREKKESFPLTVTSAQKNPTAFYLCASSIYGQGVEQYFGPGTRLTVT.

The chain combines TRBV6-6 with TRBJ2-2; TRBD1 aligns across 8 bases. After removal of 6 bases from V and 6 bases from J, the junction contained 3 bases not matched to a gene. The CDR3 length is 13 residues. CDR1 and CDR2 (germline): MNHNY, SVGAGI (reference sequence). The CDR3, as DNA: TGTGCCAGCAGGACAGGGGCTGCCGGGGAGCTGTTTTTT. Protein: CASRTGAAGELFF.